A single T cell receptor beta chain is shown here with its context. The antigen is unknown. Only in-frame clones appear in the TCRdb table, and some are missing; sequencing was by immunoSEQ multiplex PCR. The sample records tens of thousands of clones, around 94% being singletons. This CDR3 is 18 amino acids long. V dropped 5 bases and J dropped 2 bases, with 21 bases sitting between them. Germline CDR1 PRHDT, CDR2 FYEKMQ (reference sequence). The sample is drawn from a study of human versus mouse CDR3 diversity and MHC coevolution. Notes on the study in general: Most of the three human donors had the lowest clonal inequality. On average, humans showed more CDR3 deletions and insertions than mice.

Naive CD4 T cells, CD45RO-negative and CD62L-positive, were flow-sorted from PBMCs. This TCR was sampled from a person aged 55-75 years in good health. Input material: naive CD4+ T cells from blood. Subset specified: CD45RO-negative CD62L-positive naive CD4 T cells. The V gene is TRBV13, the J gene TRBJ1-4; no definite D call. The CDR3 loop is CASSRRGRAGITNEKLFF. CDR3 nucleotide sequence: TGTGCCAGCAGCCGTCGCGGGAGGGCGGGAATCACTAATGAAAAACTGTTTTTT.